The clone carrying this TCR beta chain has just a few counts. Time point of the sample: longitudinal time-point 1 (baseline). The authors produced cDNA by 5'RACE using 10-nucleotide random UMIs. MiXCR, applied by TCRdb to the 5' RACE reads, yields one record per CDR3 protein. Among 47,000 or so distinct CDR3 sequences, less than 12% were seen once, and the ten largest hold about 1.6%. The trim removed 2 bases at V and 2 bases at J, leaving 3 bases unmatched. Germline lookup yields CDR1 SQVTM and CDR2 ANQGSEA. The CDR3 covers 14 residues. The data stem from a study of neurological immune-mediated disorders.

The chain links TRBV29-1 to TRBJ2-7; 10 bases match TRBD2. This TCR derives from a woman aged 40 to 49 in good health. The sequenced sample was PBMCs. CDR3 sequence reads: CSVEIAGGTYEQYF. Written as DNA, the CDR3 is TGCAGCGTTGAAATAGCGGGAGGAACCTACGAGCAGTACTTC.